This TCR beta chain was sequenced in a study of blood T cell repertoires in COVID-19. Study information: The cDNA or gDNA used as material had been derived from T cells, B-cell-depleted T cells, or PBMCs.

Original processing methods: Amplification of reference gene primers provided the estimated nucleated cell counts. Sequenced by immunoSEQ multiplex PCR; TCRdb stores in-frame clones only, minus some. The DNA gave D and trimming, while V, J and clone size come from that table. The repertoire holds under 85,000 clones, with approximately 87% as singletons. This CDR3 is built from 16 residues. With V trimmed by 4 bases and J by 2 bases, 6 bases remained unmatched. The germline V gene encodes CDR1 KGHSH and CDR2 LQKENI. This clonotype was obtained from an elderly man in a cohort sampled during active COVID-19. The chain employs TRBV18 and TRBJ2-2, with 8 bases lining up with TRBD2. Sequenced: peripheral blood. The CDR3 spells CASSRVTSGNTGELFF. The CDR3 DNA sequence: TGTGCCAGCTCACGGGTCACTAGCGGAAACACCGGGGAGCTGTTTTTT. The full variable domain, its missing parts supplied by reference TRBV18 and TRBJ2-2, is NAGVMQNPRHLVRRRGQEARLRCSPMKGHSHVYWYRQLPEEGLKFMVYLQKENIIDESGMPKERFSAEFPKEGPSILRIQQVVRGDSAAYFCASSRVTSGNTGELFFGEGSRLTVL.